This T cell receptor (beta chain) emerged from a study of blood T cells in healthy people across ages. The CDR3 sequence is 16 residues long. V shed 1 base and J shed 0 bases, with 10 bases lying between them. CDR1 is SGHAT, CDR2 FQNNGV, per germline. The second PCR ran roughly 6 to 11 cycles with a sample-barcoded 5' primer and J-beta primers. TCRdb reprocessed the 5' RACE reads with MiXCR, giving one entry per CDR3 protein. The profile shows about 640,000 distinct CDR3 sequences, 58% of them singletons. As concerns this clonotype: The antigen is undetermined.

The study, taken as a whole, reports: In long-lived donors, naive CD4+ cell counts and diversity exceeded those of aged donors.

Every donor provided around 10 milliliters of peripheral blood. The receptor was derived from a man aged 55 to 70 in good health. Material: blood. The chain uses TRBV11-2 and TRBJ2-1, with D tentatively TRBD2 (6 bases). The CDR3 nucleotides read TGTGCCAGCAGCTTAGGCGCGGGGAGCTCCTACAATGAGCAGTTCTTC. This codes for CASSLGAGSSYNEQFF.